Listed below are T cell receptor beta chains from one sample, sequenced in a study of T cell changes during pregnancy in multiple sclerosis. TCRdb's copy holds only in-frame clones and misses some; the assay was immunoSEQ multiplex PCR. The data show 35,000 to 50,000 clones, nearly 90% seen once. This sample comprised CD4+ T cells from peripheral blood mononuclear cells, obtained after pregnancy. All receptors derive from a female donor with multiple sclerosis, enrolled in a pregnancy study. Each CDR3 is given with its conserved first and last residue. The order of the fields is clone size, J gene, V gene, D gene, CDR3 protein, CDR3 DNA. A D gene is named only where the DNA matches it firmly. Size values are once, few and many counts, or a class for expanded clones, and some rows have none.

NA	TRBJ2-3	TRBV30	TRBD2	CAWSWEGTQYF	TGTGCCTGGAGTTGGGAGGGTACGCAGTATTTT
NA	TRBJ1-4	TRBV11-2	NA	CASSSSGFSEKLFF	TGTGCCAGCAGCTCTTCAGGGTTTAGTGAAAAACTGTTTTTT
NA	TRBJ1-1	TRBV2	NA	CASRRDVGEAFF	TGTGCCAGCCGCCGGGATGTAGGTGAAGCTTTCTTT
NA	TRBJ2-3	TRBV5-1	TRBD1	CASSQGTGAGDTQYF	TGCGCCAGCAGCCAAGGGACAGGGGCCGGAGATACGCAGTATTTT
NA	TRBJ2-5	TRBV7-9	TRBD2	CASSLGTSGGLYQETQYF	TGTGCCAGCAGCTTAGGGACTAGCGGGGGCCTGTACCAAGAGACCCAGTACTTC
NA	TRBJ1-5	TRBV9	NA	CASRQRGRGNQPQHF	TGTGCCAGCAGACAAAGGGGCCGGGGGAATCAGCCCCAGCATTTT
NA	TRBJ2-7	TRBV10-3	NA	CAIQGGGYEQYF	TGTGCCATCCAGGGAGGGGGCTACGAGCAGTACTTC
once	TRBJ2-2	TRBV9	NA	CASSVAVTPNTGELFF	TGTGCCAGCAGCGTAGCTGTGACACCGAACACCGGGGAGCTGTTTTTT
NA	TRBJ1-6	TRBV4-2	TRBD1	CASSQEQGDSPLHF	TGTGCCAGCAGCCAAGAACAGGGGGATTCACCCCTCCACTTT
NA	TRBJ2-4	TRBV7-3	NA	CASSLYPPDRAAKNIQYF	TGTGCCAGCAGCTTATATCCCCCAGACAGAGCGGCCAAAAACATTCAGTACTTC
once	TRBJ2-3	TRBV5-4	TRBD2	CASSFLSGGTDTQYF	TGTGCCAGCAGCTTCCTTAGCGGGGGGACAGATACGCAGTATTTT
NA	TRBJ1-1	TRBV6-1	NA	CASSERLYTEAFF	TGTGCCAGCAGTGAACGACTGTACACTGAAGCTTTCTTT
NA	TRBJ2-3	TRBV18	TRBD1	CASSLLTSTGGNTDTQYF	TGTGCCAGCTCCCTTCTCACAAGCACAGGGGGCAATACAGATACGCAGTATTTT
once	TRBJ1-2	TRBV28	NA	CASSLMGPRGFYGYTF	TGTGCCAGCAGTTTGATGGGCCCGCGGGGTTTTTATGGCTACACCTTC
NA	TRBJ2-7	TRBV29-1	NA	CSVVRGISSYEQYF	TGCAGCGTTGTTAGGGGGATCTCATCCTACGAGCAGTACTTC
NA	TRBJ2-1	TRBV7-3	TRBD2	CASSLWGGSYNEQFF	TGTGCCAGCAGCCTTTGGGGGGGCTCCTACAATGAGCAGTTCTTC
NA	TRBJ1-6	TRBV18	NA	CASSPTGQSGYSPLHF	TGTGCCAGCTCACCTACTGGACAGTCCGGGTATTCACCCCTCCACTTT
NA	TRBJ1-4	TRBV7-2	NA	CASSLERPRTAGNEKLFF	TGTGCCAGCAGCTTGGAGAGACCCAGGACAGCGGGGAATGAAAAACTGTTTTTT
NA	TRBJ2-5	TRBV4-1	NA	CASSQDRSVGQYF	TGCGCCAGCAGCCAAGATAGATCGGTTGGCCAGTACTTC
NA	TRBJ1-3	TRBV14	TRBD1	CASSQELGTGFPRGNTIYF	TGTGCCAGCAGCCAAGAGCTGGGGACAGGCTTCCCCCGTGGAAACACCATATATTTT
NA	TRBJ1-2	TRBV19	TRBD1	CASRTGEWYGYTF	TGTGCCAGTAGAACAGGGGAATGGTATGGCTACACCTTC
NA	TRBJ2-1	TRBV4-3	NA	CASSPRDTRYSYNEQFF	TGCGCCAGCAGCCCCCGGGACACAAGATATTCCTACAATGAGCAGTTCTTC
NA	TRBJ1-3	TRBV12-2	NA	CASRPSPHSGNTIYF	TGTGCAAGTCGCCCCAGTCCCCACTCTGGAAACACCATATATTTT
NA	TRBJ2-3	TRBV5-1	TRBD2	CASSLGLAGGRDTQYF	TGCGCCAGCAGCCTGGGACTAGCGGGGGGGCGAGATACGCAGTATTTT
NA	TRBJ2-1	TRBV2	NA	CASSESAGGGTPYYNEQFF	TGTGCCAGCAGTGAATCGGCAGGAGGAGGGACGCCGTACTACAATGAGCAGTTCTTC
NA	TRBJ1-1	TRBV5-5	NA	CASSTTGMNTEAFF	TGTGCCAGCAGCACGACAGGAATGAACACTGAAGCTTTCTTT
NA	TRBJ2-2	TRBV12-5	TRBD1	CASGASRTGWGTGELFF	TGTGCTAGTGGTGCATCAAGGACAGGGTGGGGCACCGGGGAGCTGTTTTTT
NA	TRBJ1-1	TRBV30	TRBD1	CAWTRQGMGEAFF	TGTGCCTGGACGAGACAGGGGATGGGTGAAGCTTTCTTT
NA	TRBJ2-7	TRBV11-3	TRBD1	CASSSGQGFYEQYF	TGTGCCAGCAGTTCGGGACAGGGCTTCTACGAGCAGTACTTC
NA	TRBJ1-6	TRBV5-1	NA	CASRDSNSPLHF	TGCGCCAGCAGGGACAGTAATTCACCCCTCCACTTT
NA	TRBJ1-2	TRBV10-3	TRBD1	CAISQDRSYGYTF	TGTGCCATCAGTCAGGACAGGAGCTATGGCTACACCTTC
once	TRBJ1-2	TRBV6-5	TRBD1	CASRRGQGNYGYTF	TGTGCCAGCAGACGGGGACAGGGGAATTATGGCTACACCTTC
NA	TRBJ1-1	TRBV5-5	TRBD1	CASLGQGVAGNTEAFF	TGTGCCAGCCTGGGACAGGGGGTAGCGGGGAACACTGAAGCTTTCTTT
NA	TRBJ1-1	TRBV7-9	NA	CASSLRGANTEAFF	TGTGCCAGCAGCTTACGGGGAGCCAACACTGAAGCTTTCTTT
NA	TRBJ1-4	TRBV14	TRBD1	CASSHTGARMDEKLFF	TGTGCCAGCAGCCACACAGGGGCGCGGATGGATGAAAAACTGTTTTTT
NA	TRBJ2-1	TRBV21-1	NA	CASSKVPGHRKYNEQFF	TGTGCCAGCAGCAAAGTTCCGGGACATCGAAAATACAATGAGCAGTTCTTC
medium-sized	TRBJ2-7	TRBV5-6	TRBD2	CASSWRGSTRQYF	TGTGCCAGCAGCTGGCGGGGGTCTACGAGGCAGTACTTC
NA	TRBJ1-5	TRBV7-2	NA	CASSLVSGAHQPQHF	TGTGCCAGCAGCTTAGTATCAGGGGCGCATCAGCCCCAGCATTTT
NA	TRBJ1-6	TRBV30	NA	CAWSMGRYNSPLHF	TGTGCCTGGAGTATGGGCAGATATAATTCACCCCTCCACTTT
NA	TRBJ1-1	TRBV2	NA	CASSVRSEAFF	TGTGCCAGCAGTGTGCGTAGTGAAGCTTTCTTT
NA	TRBJ2-5	TRBV29-1	NA	CSAGVSWETQYF	TGCAGCGCCGGAGTCTCTTGGGAGACCCAGTACTTC
NA	TRBJ1-2	TRBV2	NA	CASRATGVLGYGYTF	TGTGCCAGCAGAGCAACGGGGGTCTTGGGGTATGGCTACACCTTC
NA	TRBJ2-7	TRBV18	NA	CASSPASPPYEQYF	TGTGCCAGCTCACCAGCCAGTCCTCCCTACGAGCAGTACTTC
NA	TRBJ1-2	TRBV19	NA	CASSISGNYGYTF	TGTGCCAGTAGTATATCAGGGAACTATGGCTACACCTTC
NA	TRBJ1-2	TRBV18	NA	CASSPSLQGNYGYTF	TGTGCCAGCTCCCCGAGTTTACAGGGTAACTATGGCTACACCTTC
NA	TRBJ2-7	TRBV7-2	TRBD1	CASSIRRQGREQYF	TGTGCCAGCAGCATTCGACGACAGGGGAGGGAGCAGTACTTC
once	TRBJ2-3	TRBV6-1	NA	CASKRGLDTQYF	TGTGCCAGCAAGCGCGGCCTAGATACGCAGTATTTT
NA	TRBJ2-1	TRBV7-3	TRBD2	CASSLSGGVGEQFF	TGTGCCAGCAGCTTAAGCGGGGGGGTTGGTGAGCAGTTCTTC
NA	TRBJ2-5	TRBV5-1	NA	CASSPFGGETQYF	TGCGCCAGCTCTCCCTTTGGGGGGGAGACCCAGTACTTC